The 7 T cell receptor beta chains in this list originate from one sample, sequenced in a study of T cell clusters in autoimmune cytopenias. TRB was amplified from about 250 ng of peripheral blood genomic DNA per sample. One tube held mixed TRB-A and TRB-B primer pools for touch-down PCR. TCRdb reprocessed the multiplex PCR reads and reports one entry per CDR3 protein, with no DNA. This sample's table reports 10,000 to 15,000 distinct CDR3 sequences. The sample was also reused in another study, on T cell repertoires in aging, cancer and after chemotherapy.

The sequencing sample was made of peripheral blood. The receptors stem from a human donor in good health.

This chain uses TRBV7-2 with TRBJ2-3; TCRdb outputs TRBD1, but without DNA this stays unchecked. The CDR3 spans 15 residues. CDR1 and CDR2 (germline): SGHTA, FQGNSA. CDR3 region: CASSLTPRAGDTQYF.

The CDR3 is CASSLHRTGQETQYF. The chain is built from TRBV12-3 or TRBV12-4 and TRBJ2-5; TCRdb designates TRBD1, a call that cannot be tested without DNA. This CDR3 region has 15 residues.

The chain's CDR3 is CASSTRQGPQHF. The chain employs TRBV7-9 and TRBJ1-5; TCRdb's assignment of TRBD1 cannot be checked, as there is no DNA. CDR3 length: 12 amino acids. Germline CDR1 and CDR2: SEHNR and FQNEAQ (reference sequence).

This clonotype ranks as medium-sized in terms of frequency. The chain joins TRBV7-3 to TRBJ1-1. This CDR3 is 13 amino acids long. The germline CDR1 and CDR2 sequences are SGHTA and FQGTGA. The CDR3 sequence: CASSLDGRTEAFF.

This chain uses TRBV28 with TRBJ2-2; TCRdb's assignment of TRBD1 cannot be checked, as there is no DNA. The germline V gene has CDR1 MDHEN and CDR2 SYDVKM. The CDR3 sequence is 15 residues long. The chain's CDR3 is CASSLWGGITGELFF.

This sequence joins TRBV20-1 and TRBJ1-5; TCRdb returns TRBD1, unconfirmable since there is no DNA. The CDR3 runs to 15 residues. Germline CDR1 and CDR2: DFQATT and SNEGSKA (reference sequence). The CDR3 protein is CSARSQGHVNQPQHF.

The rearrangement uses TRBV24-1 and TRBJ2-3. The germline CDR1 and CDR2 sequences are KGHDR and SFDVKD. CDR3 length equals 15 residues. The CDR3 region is CATSDFHESGDTQYF.